This T cell receptor beta chain was identified in a study of graft-versus-host responses after intestinal transplantation. Across the study: Multivisceral, liver-intestinal, or isolated intestinal grafts went to recipients. Findings and caveats of the study: Present in recipient marrow, GvH clones included some that appeared first in ileum or blood.

CDR1 is SGHVS and CDR2 is FQNEAQ in the germline V gene. V lost 5 bases to trimming and J lost 8 bases; unmatched junction nucleotides: 9. This CDR3 is 14 amino acids long. The protocol was immunoSEQ multiplex PCR, while the TCRdb copy is restricted to in-frame clones and leaves out a portion. Of about 97,000 clones detected, 80% to 95% appear once; the ten largest clones hold around 16%. Regarding this clone: The antigen is undetermined.

Specimen: PBMCs, collected 450 to 480 days after intestinal transplant. V usage is TRBV7-8 and J usage is TRBJ1-2; 9 nucleotides agree with TRBD1. This TCR was recovered from a human patient who received an intestinal transplant, so some T cells may come from the graft donor. In DNA, the CDR3 is TGTGCCAGCAGCCAACGGACAGGGGTCAGAGGCTACACCTTC. Encoded protein: CASSQRTGVRGYTF.